This T cell receptor beta chain came from a study of CD8 T cells in Susac syndrome. RNA totalling roughly 0.45 to 1 ug underwent reverse transcription with random hexamers. The authors amplified TCR beta CDR3 across 54 Vbeta and 13 Jbeta using immunoSEQ multiplex PCR. Each CDR3 protein gets one entry after TCRdb re-called the immunoSEQ multiplex PCR reads with MiXCR. The table lists some 150,000 distinct CDR3 sequences, 94% of them singletons. TCR beta was sequenced from blood CD8+ and CD4+ T cells. While serving as controls, healthy donors were matched for age and sex. TEMRA cells were enriched by FACS, while CD8+ and CD4+ T cells were obtained through a negative isolation that was performed magnetically. V lost 5 bases and J lost 6; bases outside the gene matches: 6. Per the germline V gene, CDR1 is SGHVS and CDR2 is FQNEAQ. The CDR3 has 14 residues.

The clonotype was recovered from a human donor in good health. The sample comprised CD4+ T cells from PBMCs. The genes are TRBV7-8 and TRBJ2-7, with 11 nucleotides matching TRBD2. For the CDR3, the DNA is TGTGCCAGCAGCGCTACTAGCGGGAGTGGCGAGCAGTACTTC. It specifies CASSATSGSGEQYF.